This T cell receptor (beta chain) was observed in a study of T cells in Graves' hyperthyroidism and ophthalmopathy. Study context: Peripheral blood specimens were obtained at initial diagnosis, prior to any treatment.

CDR1 and CDR2 (germline): SGHVS, FQNEAQ. V lost 1 base and J 7 bases, leaving 13 bases between the germline ends. The CDR3 length is 14 residues. Authors of the study amplified TCR beta CDR3 regions from RNA transcripts. During a first-round RT-PCR of the TCR CDR3, the HTBI primer set was used. TCRdb independently ran MiXCR on the multiplex PCR reads; one entry per CDR3 protein. The sample holds about 560,000 distinct CDR3 sequences, 16% seen once. Over 18 months, lack of ophthalmopathy progression marked Graves' hyperthyroidism as stable. Hyperthyroidism, newly diagnosed and lasting under 2 months, affected patients aged 18 to 65.

The specimen was blood. The source is a young woman with Graves' hyperthyroidism. The chain joins TRBV7-8 to TRBJ1-1; a possible D gene is TRBD1 (6 bases). The CDR3 region is CASSLVAGALEAFF. The CDR3 DNA is TGTGCCAGCAGCTTAGTTGCAGGGGCCCTTGAAGCTTTCTTT.